The 32 T cell receptor beta chains listed next were all sequenced from one sample in a study of blood T cell repertoires in COVID-19. The repertoire was sequenced with immunoSEQ multiplex PCR; TCRdb's copy has only in-frame clones and lacks some. Seen here are approximately 200,000 clones, around 86% observed once, and the top ten hold roughly 5%. Input material: peripheral blood. All receptors come from a human donor in a cohort sampled during active COVID-19.

The chain combines TRBV20-1 with TRBJ2-1, with 8 bases that match TRBD2. CDR3 length: 14 residues. Germline CDR1 DFQATT, CDR2 SNEGSKA (reference sequence). Trimming at V came to 3 bases and at J to 4 bases, leaving 5 bases not matched to a gene. In nucleotides, the CDR3 is TGCAGTGCTAGTACGGGAGGGGGATACAATGAGCAGTTCTTC. This translates into CSASTGGGYNEQFF.

This chain uses TRBV18 with TRBJ1-1; no clear D gene. The CDR3 spans 13 residues. Germline loops: CDR1 KGHSH, CDR2 LQKENI. Trimming left V 8 bases short and J 5 bases short, with 15 bases between. For the CDR3, the DNA is TGTGCCAGCCTCCCCCAAGGGAGGACTGAAGCTTTCTTT. Translated, it gives CASLPQGRTEAFF.

The genes are TRBV6-5 and TRBJ2-1; 8 nucleotides agree with TRBD2. Germline V gene data show CDR1 as MNHEY and CDR2 as SVGAGI. The CDR3 is made up of 16 amino acids. V shed 2 bases, J shed 5 bases, and the junction held 8 bases outside the gene matches. The CDR3, as DNA: TGTGCCAGCAGTTACGAGGGCGGGAGGATAGACAATGAGCAGTTCTTC. Its protein is CASSYEGGRIDNEQFF.

In this sample, this clone turned up many times. The chain combines TRBV10-1 with TRBJ1-6; no clear D. CDR1 WNHNN and CDR2 SYGVQD come from the germline V gene (reference sequence). This CDR3 is built from 17 residues. The V gene lost 0 bases and the J gene lost 6 bases, with 15 bases spanning the gap. The CDR3 bases are TGCGCCAGCAGTGAGTCGGCACGGGGTCGGATTAATTCACCCCTCCACTTT. Its protein is CASSESARGRINSPLHF.

The chain combines TRBV27 with TRBJ2-1; maybe TRBD2 (6 bases). V was clipped by 2 bases and J by 2 bases, with 19 bases between them. Germline CDR1 reads MNHEY; CDR2 reads SMNVEV (reference sequence). The CDR3 extends over 18 amino acids. The CDR3 here is CASSLRGGRTVAYNEQFF. DNA for the CDR3: TGTGCCAGCAGTTTAAGGGGAGGCAGGACGGTGGCCTACAATGAGCAGTTCTTC.

The V gene is TRBV5-4, the J gene TRBJ2-5; TRBD1 is a possible D gene (6 bases). The germline gives CDR1 SGHNT, CDR2 YYREEE (reference sequence). The CDR3 is made up of 14 amino acids. The V and J ends lost 4 bases and 6 bases respectively, with 16 bases between them. The CDR3 bases are TGTGCCAGCAGCCTGGACAGTAGTACGAAGACCCAGTACTTC. It codes for CASSLDSSTKTQYF.

The chain has TRBV2 and TRBJ1-1, with D uncertain. Germline CDR1 is SNHLY and CDR2 is FYNNEI. CDR3 length equals 16 residues. Trimming removed 2 bases at V and 4 bases at J, with 17 bases between. This chain's CDR3 is CASSEISVGLGTEAFF. The CDR3 coding sequence is TGTGCCAGCAGTGAAATTTCCGTGGGCTTGGGCACTGAAGCTTTCTTT.

The chain combines TRBV28 with TRBJ2-7, with 9 bases aligning to TRBD1. The CDR3 totals 14 residues. With V trimmed by 3 bases and J by 2 bases, 2 bases remained unmatched. Germline V gene data show CDR1 as MDHEN and CDR2 as SYDVKM. The DNA for the CDR3 is TGTGCCAGCAGTTTCGACAGGGGGACCTACGAGCAGTACTTC. As protein: CASSFDRGTYEQYF. Using reference TRBV28 and TRBJ2-7 for the parts outside the CDR3, the full variable domain is DVKVTQSSRYLVKRTGEKVFLECVQDMDHENMFWYRQDPGLGLRLIYFSYDVKMKEKGDIPEGYSVSREKKERFSLILESASTNQTSMYLCASSFDRGTYEQYFGPGTRLTVT.

The J gene is TRBJ2-1, the V gene TRBV18, with 10 bases lining up with TRBD2. V was pared by 5 bases and J by 5 bases, with 6 bases of the junction left unmatched. This CDR3 region has 15 residues. Germline assignment: CDR1 KGHSH and CDR2 LQKENI. CDR3 residues: CASSIAGGKNNEQFF. CDR3 DNA: TGTGCCAGCTCAATAGCGGGAGGAAAGAACAATGAGCAGTTCTTC.

The gene calls are TRBV29-1 and TRBJ2-1, with D perhaps matching TRBD2 (7 bases). This CDR3 contains 13 residues. The V gene lost 8 bases and the J gene lost 8 bases, with 19 bases spanning the gap. Germline CDR1 reads SQVTM; CDR2 reads ANQGSEA. CDR3 in DNA: TGCAGCCACCCTCAACGGGGGGCGGATGAGCAGTTCTTC. The encoded protein is CSHPQRGADEQFF.

This clone was observed a handful of times. The chain employs TRBV18 and TRBJ1-6; 8 bases fit TRBD1. Trimming at V came to 2 bases and at J to 7 bases, leaving 4 bases not matched to a gene. Germline CDR1 reads KGHSH; CDR2 reads LQKENI. The CDR3 spans 15 residues. CDR3 residues: CASSPGQGLNSPLHF. The CDR3 nucleotides read TGTGCCAGCTCACCAGGACAGGGTTTGAATTCACCCCTCCACTTT.

Turning to this clone: The sample holds other DNA sequences that translate to the same CDR3. This chain uses TRBV9 with TRBJ1-3; D unresolved. Germline CDR1 is SGDLS and CDR2 is YYNGEE. Trimming removed 0 bases at V and 0 bases at J, with 7 bases between. The CDR3 loop spans 15 amino acids. The CDR3 DNA sequence: TGTGCCAGCAGCGTAGGAGGCAGCTCTGGAAACACCATATATTTT. It yields the protein CASSVGGSSGNTIYF.

This rearrangement joins TRBV5-1 to TRBJ1-5; no definite D call. Looked up from germline, CDR1 is SGHRS and CDR2 is YFSETQ. Trimming pared 0 bases from V and 9 bases from J, leaving 13 bases between. This CDR3 region has 14 residues. The CDR3 DNA follows: TGCGCCAGCAGCTTGGCCGGGTTTGGGTCGCCCCAGCATTTT. It yields the protein CASSLAGFGSPQHF. The full variable domain, with the rest looked up from reference TRBV5-1 and TRBJ1-5, is KAGVTQTPRYLIKTRGQQVTLSCSPISGHRSVSWYQQTPGQGLQFLFEYFSETQRNKGNFPGRFSGRQFSNSRSEMNVSTLELGDSALYLCASSLAGFGSPQHFGDGTRLSIL.

This chain uses TRBV27 with TRBJ2-7; D gene unclear. V shed 5 bases and J shed 5 bases, with 13 bases lying between them. Germline values: CDR1 MNHEY, CDR2 SMNVEV (reference sequence). The CDR3 is 13 amino acids. The chain's CDR3 is CASSPRFFHEQYF. The CDR3 DNA is TGTGCCAGCAGTCCCCGGTTTTTCCACGAGCAGTACTTC.

The V and J genes are TRBV4-3 and TRBJ2-7; 10 bases are shared with TRBD2. Germline-derived CDR1 and CDR2 are LGHNA and YSLEER. The CDR3 length is 17 residues. V shed 0 bases and J 3 bases; nucleotides not matched to a gene: 8. CDR3 region: CASSQEKSAGGVYEQYF. CDR3 sequence (DNA): TGCGCCAGCAGCCAAGAAAAATCAGCGGGAGGGGTCTACGAGCAGTACTTC.

The V call is TRBV10-3, the J call TRBJ1-1, with a weak D call TRBD1 (5 bases). From germline, CDR1 is ENHRY and CDR2 SYGVKD. The V end lost 3 bases, the J end lost 1 base, and 12 bases lay between the germline ends. The CDR3 length is 15 residues. The CDR3 loop is CAISDPGLPNTEAFF. The DNA of the CDR3 is TGTGCCATCAGTGACCCGGGACTCCCGAACACTGAAGCTTTCTTT.

The chain joins TRBV11-1 to TRBJ2-1; 16 bases match TRBD2. The CDR3 contains 15 residues. V was pared by 11 bases and J by 8 bases, with 9 bases of the junction left unmatched. Germline CDR1 and CDR2: SGHAT and FQDESV (reference sequence). This CDR3 is CAAGTSGRAPHEQFF. The CDR3 DNA reads as TGTGCCGCGGGGACTAGCGGGAGGGCCCCCCATGAGCAGTTCTTC.

This chain connects TRBV5-6 to TRBJ1-1; D is unclear. Per the germline V gene, CDR1 is SGHDT and CDR2 is YYEEEE. The CDR3 consists of 14 residues. Trimming removed 0 bases from V and 1 base from J, with 7 bases in between. CDR3 coding DNA: TGTGCCAGCAGCTTGGAGAGGGCGAACACTGAAGCTTTCTTT. Amino acids: CASSLERANTEAFF.

This clone was seen a few times. The chain uses TRBV7-9 and TRBJ1-1; no clear D gene. The germline V gene encodes CDR1 SEHNR and CDR2 FQNEAQ (reference sequence). The CDR3 loop spans 13 amino acids. V was trimmed by 5 bases and J by 3 bases, leaving 10 bases between them. In DNA, the CDR3 is TGTGCCAGCAGCCCCCCGTCTGACACTGAAGCTTTCTTT. It specifies CASSPPSDTEAFF.

This chain joins TRBV25-1 and TRBJ2-2; D perhaps matches TRBD2 (5 bases). The CDR3 runs to 15 residues. V was pared by 3 bases and J by 1 base, with 9 bases between. Germline CDR1 reads MGHDK; CDR2 reads SYGVNS. This CDR3 reads CASSERERNTGELFF. CDR3 DNA: TGTGCCAGCAGTGAGAGGGAGCGGAACACCGGGGAGCTGTTTTTT.

The CDR3 loop is CASSSEGTSGIYEQYF. The CDR3 nucleotides read TGTGCCAGCAGCTCGGAGGGGACTAGCGGGATCTACGAGCAGTACTTC. This chain uses TRBV11-3 with TRBJ2-7; the match to TRBD2 covers 13 bases. The CDR3 spans 16 residues. Germline values: CDR1 SGHNT, CDR2 YENEEA. V gave up 4 bases and J gave up 3 bases; unmatched junction bases: 6.

V gene TRBV28 combines with J gene TRBJ2-4; tentative D call: TRBD2 (5 bases). V was pared by 3 bases and J by 9 bases, with 9 bases between. This CDR3 comprises 12 residues. Per germline, CDR1 MDHEN and CDR2 SYDVKM. The CDR3 DNA is TGTGCCAGCAGTTTGCCTCGGGGCATTCAGTACTTC. It encodes CASSLPRGIQYF.

This clone was seen only once. V gene TRBV19 combines with J gene TRBJ2-1, with D possibly being TRBD1 (6 bases). This CDR3 region has 15 residues. The V and J ends lost 10 bases and 0 bases respectively, with 16 bases between them. Germline CDR1 is LNHDA and CDR2 is SQIVND (reference sequence). The CDR3 protein is CATTAGVSSYNEQFF. Here the CDR3 DNA reads TGTGCCACCACAGCAGGGGTGAGCTCCTACAATGAGCAGTTCTTC.

This chain uses TRBV5-3 with TRBJ2-7; 14 bases are shared with TRBD2. TRBV5-3 is an ORF, with its function uncertain. The CDR3 sequence is 15 residues long. J gave up 12 bases and V 4 bases, and 12 bases lay outside the gene matches. CDR3 amino acids: CARSLPGLAGEVSYF. The CDR3 DNA reads as TGTGCCAGAAGCCTCCCGGGACTAGCGGGAGAGGTGTCGTACTTC.

The CDR3 sequence: CAISDHNQPQHF. The CDR3 DNA is TGTGCCATCAGTGATCATAATCAGCCCCAGCATTTT. V gene TRBV10-3 combines with J gene TRBJ1-5; D is uncertain. This CDR3 contains 12 residues. Trimming took off 3 bases at V and 4 bases at J, with 4 bases between the two ends. Germline V gives CDR1 ENHRY, CDR2 SYGVKD.

Of note for this clone: Other DNA sequences from this sample encode an identical CDR3 as well. The rearrangement links TRBV21-1 to TRBJ1-2; the DNA was not compared with TRBD1, the D call given in the table. TRBV21-1 is a pseudogene. CDR3 length: 13 residues. CDR3 coding DNA: TGCGCCAGCAGCAAAAGTAGGGGCTCTGGCTACACCTTC. Translating gives CASSKSRGSGYTF.

This clone was counted once. V gene TRBV18 combines with J gene TRBJ2-1, with 9 bases fitting TRBD1. Trimming took 6 bases from V and 6 from J; bases not matched to a gene: 9. The CDR3 loop spans 15 amino acids. In germline, CDR1 is KGHSH, CDR2 LQKENI. CDR3 in DNA: TGTGCCAGCTCTTCCGGGACAGGGTACAGCAATGAGCAGTTCTTC. It is translated as CASSSGTGYSNEQFF.

J is TRBJ1-4 and V is TRBV9, with D maybe TRBD1 (6 bases). CDR3 length equals 15 residues. Trimming took 2 bases from V and 7 from J, leaving 15 bases between them. Per germline, CDR1 SGDLS and CDR2 YYNGEE. The CDR3 is CASSVTGRGIEKLFF. Here the CDR3 DNA reads TGTGCCAGCAGCGTTACAGGGCGAGGGATTGAAAAACTGTTTTTT.

The chain is built from TRBV9 and TRBJ1-6; D gene uncertain. This CDR3 contains 13 residues. CDR1 SGDLS and CDR2 YYNGEE come from the germline V gene. The germline V and J ends were trimmed by 0 bases and 7 bases, with 5 bases remaining between them. The CDR3 spells CASSVAGNSPLHF. The CDR3 DNA is TGTGCCAGCAGCGTAGCTGGCAATTCACCCCTCCACTTT.

The rearrangement joins TRBV28 to TRBJ2-7, with 7 nucleotides matching TRBD1. Germline V gives CDR1 MDHEN, CDR2 SYDVKM. The trim removed 5 bases at V and 3 bases at J, leaving 13 bases unmatched. This CDR3 spans 16 amino acids. The DNA of the CDR3 is TGTGCCAGCAGTCCGGTTGTGAGGGGGCGAAACTACGAGCAGTACTTC. Amino acids: CASSPVVRGRNYEQYF.

The chain combines TRBV29-1 with TRBJ2-5, with 7 bases fitting TRBD2. Losses at the gene ends were 7 bases for V and 7 bases for J; bases not matched to a gene: 12. This CDR3 spans 13 amino acids. Germline V gene sequence: CDR1 SQVTM, CDR2 ANQGSEA. Here the CDR3 DNA reads TGCAGCGCCCGGGGGGAGGGTTTGGTGACCCAGTACTTC. This gives the protein CSARGEGLVTQYF.

This rearrangement joins TRBV6-2 or TRBV6-3 to TRBJ2-7, with TRBD1 identical over 10 bases. The CDR3 is made up of 15 amino acids. The germline CDR1 and CDR2 sequences are MNHEY and SVGEGT. V lost 4 bases to trimming and J lost 5 bases; unmatched junction nucleotides: 8. The CDR3 DNA follows: TGTGCCAGCAGTTCGACCGACAGGGGGCTGAACGAGCAGTACTTC. It translates to CASSSTDRGLNEQYF.